The 7 T cell receptor beta chains below were found in one sample sequenced in a study of blood T cells in healthy people across ages. Next came a second PCR, run for about 7 to 12 cycles, which used a sample-barcoded 5' primer along with a J-beta primer mix. TCRdb reprocessed the 5' RACE reads via MiXCR and lists one record per CDR3 protein. The table lists just over 1 million distinct CDR3 sequences, 40% to 45% of them singletons. Sequenced sample: blood. The origin of the receptors is a woman aged 60 to 75 in good health.

This clonotype was counted between two and nine times. This chain links TRBV29-1 with TRBJ1-1; the D gene is possibly TRBD1 (5 bases). The CDR3 length is 13 residues. In germline, CDR1 is SQVTM, CDR2 ANQGSEA. V was shortened by 2 bases and J by 1 base, with 8 bases between the two germline ends. Here the CDR3 DNA reads TGCAGCGTTGAAATGGGGGGGAACACTGAAGCTTTCTTT. Translating gives CSVEMGGNTEAFF.

J is TRBJ2-4 and V is TRBV4-1; D perhaps matches TRBD2 (6 bases). The CDR3 is 14 residues long. Deletions cut 4 bases from V and 3 bases from J, with 10 bases between. CDR1 and CDR2 from the germline V gene are MGHRA and YSYEKL. CDR3 sequence: CASSPLGGKNIQYF. The CDR3 DNA sequence: TGCGCCAGCAGCCCTCTGGGGGGCAAAAACATTCAGTACTTC.

This chain connects TRBV6-4 to TRBJ2-3, with D maybe TRBD2 (5 bases). This CDR3 contains 13 residues. From germline, CDR1 is MRHNA and CDR2 SNTAGT. The V end was cut by 6 bases, the J end by 1 base, with 8 bases between. As DNA, the CDR3 is TGTGCCAGCAGAGATAGCGGCACAGATACGCAGTATTTT. It translates to CASRDSGTDTQYF.

This clonotype was recorded a few times. The chain is built from TRBV4-2 and TRBJ2-5; 14 bases map to TRBD2. The J call may be incorrect, as the DNA end agrees better with TRBJ2-7. CDR1 is LGHNA, CDR2 YNFKEQ, per germline. This CDR3 is built from 16 residues. The CDR3 region is CASSRGLAGDLHEQYF. The CDR3 region has the DNA TGTGCCAGCAGCCGGGGACTAGCGGGAGACCTCCACGAGCAGTACTTC.

V usage is TRBV20-1 and J usage is TRBJ2-1; 8 nucleotides agree with TRBD2. This CDR3 has 14 residues. CDR1 is DFQATT, CDR2 SNEGSKA, per germline (reference sequence). Germline trimming cut 6 bases from V and 4 bases from J; bases unmatched to any gene: 8. Here the CDR3 DNA reads TGCAGTGCACCTGGGCGGGAGGAGTACAATGAGCAGTTCTTC. This translates into CSAPGREEYNEQFF.

The rearrangement joins TRBV28 to TRBJ2-1, with a tentative D call TRBD1 (6 bases). The CDR3 totals 12 residues. Trimming took 6 bases from V and 8 from J, leaving 11 bases between them. CDR1 is MDHEN, CDR2 SYDVKM, per germline. CDR3 loop: CASSRQVYEQFF. The CDR3 bases are TGTGCCAGCAGCCGACAGGTTTATGAGCAGTTCTTC. The whole variable domain, filled in from reference TRBV28 and TRBJ2-1, reads DVKVTQSSRYLVKRTGEKVFLECVQDMDHENMFWYRQDPGLGLRLIYFSYDVKMKEKGDIPEGYSVSREKKERFSLILESASTNQTSMYLCASSRQVYEQFFGPGTRLTVL.

The chain links TRBV20-1 to TRBJ2-1, with D possibly TRBD2 on 7 matching bases. The V end was cut by 0 bases, the J end by 4 bases, with 13 bases between. Germline values: CDR1 DFQATT, CDR2 SNEGSKA (reference sequence). The CDR3 extends over 15 amino acids. The CDR3 loop reads CSARDRAGAYNEQFF. CDR3 DNA: TGCAGTGCTAGAGATCGGGCGGGGGCGTACAATGAGCAGTTCTTC.